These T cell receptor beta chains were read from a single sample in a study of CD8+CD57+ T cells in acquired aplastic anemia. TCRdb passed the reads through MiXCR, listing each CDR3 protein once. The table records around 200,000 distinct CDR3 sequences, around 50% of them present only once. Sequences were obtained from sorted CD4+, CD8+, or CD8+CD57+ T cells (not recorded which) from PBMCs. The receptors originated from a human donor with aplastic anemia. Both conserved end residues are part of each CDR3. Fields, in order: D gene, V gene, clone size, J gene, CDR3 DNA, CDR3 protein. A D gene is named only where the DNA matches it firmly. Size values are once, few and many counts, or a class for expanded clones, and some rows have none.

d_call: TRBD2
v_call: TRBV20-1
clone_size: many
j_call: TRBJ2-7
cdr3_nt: TGCAGTGCCAAAGCGGCGGGGGGGCCAGGAGAGCAGTACTTC
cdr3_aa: CSAKAAGGPGEQYF

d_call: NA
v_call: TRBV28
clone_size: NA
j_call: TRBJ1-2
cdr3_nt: TGTGCCAGCAGTTACGGAGCGGAAAACTATGGCTACACCTTC
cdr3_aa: CASSYGAENYGYTF

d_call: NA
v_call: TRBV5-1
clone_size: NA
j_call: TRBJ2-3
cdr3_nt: TGCGCCAGCCGTTCGGGAGTAAGCACTGATACGCAGTATTTT
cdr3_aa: CASRSGVSTDTQYF

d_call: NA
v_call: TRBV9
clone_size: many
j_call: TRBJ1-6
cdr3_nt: TGTGCCAGCAGCGTGGCAGACCCATTCTCCTATAATTCACCCCTCCACTTT
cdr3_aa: CASSVADPFSYNSPLHF

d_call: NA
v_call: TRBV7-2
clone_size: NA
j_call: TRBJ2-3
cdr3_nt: TGTGCCAGCAGCCCGGGTCTGTATACGCAGTATTTT
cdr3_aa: CASSPGLYTQYF

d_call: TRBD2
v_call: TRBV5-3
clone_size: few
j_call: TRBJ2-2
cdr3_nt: TGTGCAACTAGCGGGAGAGTGGACACCGGGGAGCTGTTTTTT
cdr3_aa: CATSGRVDTGELFF

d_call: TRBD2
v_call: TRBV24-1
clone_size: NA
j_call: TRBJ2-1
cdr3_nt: TGTGCCACCAACCGGGAGGGCTACAATGAGCAGTTCTTC
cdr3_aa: CATNREGYNEQFF

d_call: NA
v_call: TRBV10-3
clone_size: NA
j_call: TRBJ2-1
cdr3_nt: TGTGCCATCAGTGAGTCGACAGCTTCATACAATGAGCAGTTCTTC
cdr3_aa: CAISESTASYNEQFF

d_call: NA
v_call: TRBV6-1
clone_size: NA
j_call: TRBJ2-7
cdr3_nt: TGTGCCAGCATGGGACGGAGCTACGAGCAGTACTTC
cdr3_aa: CASMGRSYEQYF

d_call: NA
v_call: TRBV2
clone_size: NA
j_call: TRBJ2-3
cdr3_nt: TGTGCCAGCAGTGAAGTGGGGGCTAGCACAGATACGCAGTATTTT
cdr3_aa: CASSEVGASTDTQYF

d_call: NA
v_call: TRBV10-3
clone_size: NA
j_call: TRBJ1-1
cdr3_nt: TGTGCCATCAGTGAGGGTGGGCAGGGAAGGAACACTGAAGCTTTCTTT
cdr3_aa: CAISEGGQGRNTEAFF

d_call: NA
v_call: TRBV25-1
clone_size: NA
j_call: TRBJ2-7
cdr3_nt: TGTGCCAGCAGTTTCGGAGGAGTCGGCTCTTTC
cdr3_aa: CASSFGGVGSF

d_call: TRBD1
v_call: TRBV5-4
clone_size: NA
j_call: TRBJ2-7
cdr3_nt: TGTGCCAGCAGCCAACTGGGACAGGGTGGCGAGCAGTACTTC
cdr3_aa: CASSQLGQGGEQYF

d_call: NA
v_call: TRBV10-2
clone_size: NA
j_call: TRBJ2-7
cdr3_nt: TGCGCCAGCAGGCAACAGATTTACGAGCAGTACTTC
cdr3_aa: CASRQQIYEQYF

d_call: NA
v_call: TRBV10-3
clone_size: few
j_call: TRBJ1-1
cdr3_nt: TGTGCCATCAGTGATAGAACAGGGATCGGAGCTGAAGCTTTCTTT
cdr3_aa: CAISDRTGIGAEAFF

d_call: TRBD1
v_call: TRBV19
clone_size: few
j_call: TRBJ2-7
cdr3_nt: TGTGCCAGTAGTGGGACTGACAGGGGCGAGCAGTACTTC
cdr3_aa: CASSGTDRGEQYF

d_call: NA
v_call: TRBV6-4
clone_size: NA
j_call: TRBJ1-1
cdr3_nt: TGTGCCAGCAGTGCCAGCCCCGGGGGAGGTGAAGCTTTCTTT
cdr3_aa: CASSASPGGGEAFF

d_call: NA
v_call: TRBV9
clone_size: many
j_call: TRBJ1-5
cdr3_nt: TGTGCCAGCAGCGTAGGGCAGGAGTATCAGCCCCAGCATTTT
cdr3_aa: CASSVGQEYQPQHF

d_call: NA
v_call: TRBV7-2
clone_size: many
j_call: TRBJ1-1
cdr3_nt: TGTGCCAGCAGGCTCTCTAGTACAGGAGGGCCTGAAGCTTTCTTT
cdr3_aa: CASRLSSTGGPEAFF

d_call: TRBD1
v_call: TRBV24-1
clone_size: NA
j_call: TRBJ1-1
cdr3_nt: TGTGCCACCAGTGACCCGGGACAGGGCGGTGTCACTGAAGCTTTCTTC
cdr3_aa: CATSDPGQGGVTEAFF

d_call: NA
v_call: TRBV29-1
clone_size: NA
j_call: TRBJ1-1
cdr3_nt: TGCAGCGTTGATCTCCGGAACACTGAAGCTTTCTTT
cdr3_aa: CSVDLRNTEAFF

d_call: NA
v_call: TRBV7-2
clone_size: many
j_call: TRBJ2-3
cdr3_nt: TGTGCCAGCAGTACAGCGGTGGGGACAGATACGCAGTATTTT
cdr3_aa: CASSTAVGTDTQYF

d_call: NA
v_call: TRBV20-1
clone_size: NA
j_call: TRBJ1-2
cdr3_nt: TGCAGCTCCGGGACAAACTATGGCTACACCTTC
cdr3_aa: CSSGTNYGYTF

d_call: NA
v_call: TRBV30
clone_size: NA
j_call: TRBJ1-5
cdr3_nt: TGTGCCTGGAGACAACCCGGGCAGCCCCAGCATTTT
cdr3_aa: CAWRQPGQPQHF

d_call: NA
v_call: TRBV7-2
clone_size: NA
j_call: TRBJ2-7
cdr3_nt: TGTGCCAGCAGCTCGGTCCCCGACTACGAGCAGTACTTC
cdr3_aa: CASSSVPDYEQYF

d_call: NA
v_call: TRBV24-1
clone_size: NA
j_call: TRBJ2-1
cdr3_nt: TGTGCCACCAGCGACTTCCCCTCGTTTAAATCCAATGAGCAGTTCTTC
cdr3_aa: CATSDFPSFKSNEQFF

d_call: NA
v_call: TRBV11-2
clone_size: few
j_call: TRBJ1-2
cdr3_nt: TGTGCCAGCAGCCCTCCCTCTAACGCCCAGGGTGATGGCTACACCTTC
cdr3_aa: CASSPPSNAQGDGYTF

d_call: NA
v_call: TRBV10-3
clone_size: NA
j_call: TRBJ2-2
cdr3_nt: TGTGCCATCAGTGATGCGGGGGCCGAGTTCGCGAACACCGGGGAGCTGTTTTTT
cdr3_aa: CAISDAGAEFANTGELFF

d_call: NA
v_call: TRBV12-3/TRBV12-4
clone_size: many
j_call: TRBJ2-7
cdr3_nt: TGTGCCAGCAGTTTATTAAAGGGGCGAGAGCAGTACTTC
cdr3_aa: CASSLLKGREQYF

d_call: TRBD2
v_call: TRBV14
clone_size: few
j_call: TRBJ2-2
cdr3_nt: TGTGCCAGCAGCCTATGGCGGGGGGGGAACACCGGGGAGCTGTTTTTT
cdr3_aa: CASSLWRGGNTGELFF

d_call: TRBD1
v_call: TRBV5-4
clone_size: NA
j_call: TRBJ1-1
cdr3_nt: TGTGCCAGCAGCTGGGGGACAGGGGGCACTGAAGCTTTCTTT
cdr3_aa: CASSWGTGGTEAFF

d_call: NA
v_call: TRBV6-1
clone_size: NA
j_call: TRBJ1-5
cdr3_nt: TGTGCCAGCAGAACGGGGGCGAGCAATCAGCCCCAGCATTTT
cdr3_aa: CASRTGASNQPQHF

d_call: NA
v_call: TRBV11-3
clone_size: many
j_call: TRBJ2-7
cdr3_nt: TGTGCCAGCAGCTTAGCGGGACCGTACGAGCAGTACTTC
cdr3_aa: CASSLAGPYEQYF

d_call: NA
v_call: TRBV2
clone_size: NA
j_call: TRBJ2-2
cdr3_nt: TGTGCCAGCAAATCGCAGGGGGGAAACACCGGGGAGCAGTCTTTT
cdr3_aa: CASKSQGGNTGEQSF

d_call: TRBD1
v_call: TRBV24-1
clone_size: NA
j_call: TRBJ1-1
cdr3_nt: TGTGCCACCAGTCAGGGGGCGAGGGGAGCTTTCTTT
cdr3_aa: CATSQGARGAFF

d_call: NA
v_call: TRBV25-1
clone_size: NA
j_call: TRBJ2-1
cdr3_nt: TGTGCCAGCAGTGACCCCCGGTCTAGCTTCAATGAGCAGTTCTTC
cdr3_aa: CASSDPRSSFNEQFF

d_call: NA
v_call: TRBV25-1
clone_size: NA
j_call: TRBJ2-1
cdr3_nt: TGTGCCAGCAGTGAATTCACAGGGTACACCTACAATGAGCAGTTCTTC
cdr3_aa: CASSEFTGYTYNEQFF

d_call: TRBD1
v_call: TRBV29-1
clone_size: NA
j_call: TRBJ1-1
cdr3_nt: TGCAGCGTTACTTTAACAGGGGGACAGGTACTGAACACTGAAGCTTTCTTT
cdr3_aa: CSVTLTGGQVLNTEAFF

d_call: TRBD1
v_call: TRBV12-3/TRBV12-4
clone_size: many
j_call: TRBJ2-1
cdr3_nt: TGTGCCAGCAGCCCAACTACAGGGGCCTACAATGAGCAGTTCTTC
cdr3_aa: CASSPTTGAYNEQFF

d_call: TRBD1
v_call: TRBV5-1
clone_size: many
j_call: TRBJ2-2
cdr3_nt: TGCGCCAGCAGTCAGGGACAGGGAATGAATGCCGGGGAGCTGTTTTTT
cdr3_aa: CASSQGQGMNAGELFF

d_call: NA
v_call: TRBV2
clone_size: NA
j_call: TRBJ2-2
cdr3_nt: TGTGCCAGCAGATACAACCGGGACTACACCGGGGAGCTGTTTTTT
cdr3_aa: CASRYNRDYTGELFF

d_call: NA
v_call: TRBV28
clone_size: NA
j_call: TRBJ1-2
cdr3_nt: TGTGCCATCCCCGGGCCCAATTATTGCTACACCTTC
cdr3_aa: CAIPGPNYCYTF

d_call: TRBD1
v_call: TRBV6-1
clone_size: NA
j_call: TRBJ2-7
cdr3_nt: TGTGCCAGCAGTCGAGTCAAGACAGGGGACAGAGCCTACGAGCAGTACTTC
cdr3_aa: CASSRVKTGDRAYEQYF

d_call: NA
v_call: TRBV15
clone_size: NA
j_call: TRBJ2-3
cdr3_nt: TGTGCCACCAGCAGAAAAACAAGGGCTAGCACAGATACGCAGTATTTC
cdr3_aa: CATSRKTRASTDTQYF

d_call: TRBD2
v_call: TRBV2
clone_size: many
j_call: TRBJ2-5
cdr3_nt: TGTGCCAGCAGAACCGGGGTGGCGGGGGGGCAAGAGACCCAGTACTTC
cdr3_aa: CASRTGVAGGQETQYF

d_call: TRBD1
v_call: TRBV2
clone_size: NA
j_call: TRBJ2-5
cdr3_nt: TGTGCCAGCAGGGGGGAGTCAGGGGGTGAGACCCAGTACTTC
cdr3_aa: CASRGESGGETQYF